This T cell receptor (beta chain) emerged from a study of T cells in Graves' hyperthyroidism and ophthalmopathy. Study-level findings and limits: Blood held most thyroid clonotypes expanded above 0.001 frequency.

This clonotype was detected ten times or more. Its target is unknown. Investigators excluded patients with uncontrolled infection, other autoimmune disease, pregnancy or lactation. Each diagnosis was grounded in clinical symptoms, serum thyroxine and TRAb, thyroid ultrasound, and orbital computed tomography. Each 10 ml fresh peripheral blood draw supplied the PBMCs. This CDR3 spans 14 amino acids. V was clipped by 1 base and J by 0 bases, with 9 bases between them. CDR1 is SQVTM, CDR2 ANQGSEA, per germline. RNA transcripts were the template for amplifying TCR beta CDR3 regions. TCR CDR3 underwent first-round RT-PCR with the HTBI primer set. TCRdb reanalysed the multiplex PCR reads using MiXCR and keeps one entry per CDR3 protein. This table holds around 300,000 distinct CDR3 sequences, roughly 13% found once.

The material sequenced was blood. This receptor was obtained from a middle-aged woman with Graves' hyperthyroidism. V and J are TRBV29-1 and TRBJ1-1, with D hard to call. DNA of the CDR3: TGCAGCGTTGAAGGAACGGCCATGAACACTGAAGCTTTCTTT. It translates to CSVEGTAMNTEAFF.